These 28 T cell receptor beta chains were sequenced from one sample in a study of CD8 T cells in ankylosing spondylitis. Each CDR3 protein gets one entry after TCRdb re-called the 5' RACE reads with MiXCR. The profile shows hundreds of thousands of distinct CDR3 sequences, about 11% of them singletons. Whole-study findings and limits: Several highly homologous variants formed a TCR beta motif that appeared characteristic of ankylosing spondylitis blood.

Their antigen targets remain unknown. The sequenced material came from blood, either unsorted or a sorted T cell fraction (not recorded which). The source is a male donor with ankylosing spondylitis.

The chain is built from TRBV10-3 and TRBJ1-5; D remains unclear. The germline V and J ends were trimmed by 5 bases and 0 bases, with 14 bases remaining between them. This CDR3 contains 16 residues. Per germline, CDR1 ENHRY and CDR2 SYGVKD. The CDR3 region has the DNA TGTGCCATCAGTTCAGCGGGCGGAGGTAGCAATCAGCCCCAGCATTTT. Protein sequence: CAISSAGGGSNQPQHF.

This clonotype was picked up a small number of times. The chain has TRBV24-1 and TRBJ2-3; D tentatively fits TRBD1 or TRBD2 (5 bases each). Per germline, CDR1 KGHDR and CDR2 SFDVKD. V lost 0 bases and J 1 base, leaving 13 bases between the germline ends. This CDR3 has 17 residues. The CDR3 nucleotides are TGTGCCACCAGTGATTTGCGGGACCTTGGAGGCACAGATACGCAGTATTTT. Protein: CATSDLRDLGGTDTQYF.

This chain joins TRBV7-2 and TRBJ2-1, with D possibly being TRBD2 (5 bases). Between the trimmed V and J ends, which lost 5 bases and 9 bases, there was a span of 20 bases. This CDR3 comprises 15 residues. Per the germline V gene, CDR1 is SGHTA and CDR2 is FQGNSA. CDR3: CASSPQPGNWGEQFF. In DNA form, the CDR3 reads TGTGCCAGCAGCCCCCAACCCGGGAATTGGGGTGAGCAGTTCTTC.

Written as DNA, the CDR3 is TGTGCCAGCAGTTACTCGAACGGAAGGCGGGGCGCCCAGTACTTC. This codes for CASSYSNGRRGAQYF. The chain is built from TRBV6-5 and TRBJ2-5, with D perhaps matching TRBD2 (6 bases). The CDR3 consists of 15 residues. CDR1 and CDR2 from the germline V gene are MNHEY and SVGAGI. Trimming stripped 0 bases from V and 9 bases from J, with 17 bases between.

This clonotype has a handful of counts. The V gene is TRBV2, the J gene TRBJ1-2; D might be TRBD1 (6 bases). Germline V gene sequence: CDR1 SNHLY, CDR2 FYNNEI. This CDR3 has 13 residues. V was trimmed by 7 bases and J by 5 bases, leaving 14 bases between them. CDR3 loop: CASNPGARYGYTF. The CDR3 bases are TGTGCCAGCAACCCAGGGGCCCGGTATGGCTACACCTTC.

Remarks on this clonotype: This may stem from a read error, because a much larger clone lies one nucleotide away. The gene calls are TRBV7-2 and TRBJ2-5; the match to TRBD2 covers 8 bases. The V gene's germline CDR1 is SGHTA and CDR2 FQGNSA. V trimming: 5 bases; J trimming: 3 bases; junction bases outside the gene matches: 8. The CDR3 spans 15 residues. CDR3: CASSPQREWKETQYF. The DNA of the CDR3 is TGTGCCAGCAGCCCCCAGCGGGAGTGGAAAGAGACCCAGTACTTC.

This clonotype was seen a handful of times. The rearrangement uses TRBV19 and TRBJ2-6; D is perhaps TRBD1 (5 bases). CDR1 and CDR2 (germline): LNHDA, SQIVND (reference sequence). The CDR3 contains 16 residues. The V end lost 4 bases, the J end lost 0 bases, and 10 bases lay between the germline ends. In nucleotides, the CDR3 is TGTGCCAGTAGTAGGGATCAGGGCTCTGGGGCCAACGTCCTGACTTTC. Its protein is CASSRDQGSGANVLTF.

This clonotype was observed at least ten times. The rearrangement joins TRBV20-1 to TRBJ2-5, with 11 bases matching TRBD2. CDR3 size: 14 residues. The V segment lost 6 bases and the J segment 3 bases; nucleotides outside the gene matches: 6. In germline, CDR1 is DFQATT, CDR2 SNEGSKA (reference sequence). Written as DNA, the CDR3 is TGCAGTGCCTCCTTACTAGCGGGAGAAGAGACCCAGTACTTC. As protein: CSASLLAGEETQYF.

This clonotype was picked up many times. The genes are TRBV4-2 and TRBJ2-2; no clear D gene. Germline V CDR1 and CDR2: LGHNA, YNFKEQ. There are 15 residues in the CDR3. V lost 2 bases and J lost 0, with 7 bases in between. CDR3 region: CASSQTTANTGELFF. The CDR3 coding sequence is TGTGCCAGCAGCCAAACGACGGCGAACACCGGGGAGCTGTTTTTT.

This clonotype was detected many times. The chain has TRBV12-3 or TRBV12-4 and TRBJ2-7, with 12 bases aligning to TRBD1. The CDR3 is 16 residues long. Trimming cost V 6 bases and J 3 bases; bases outside gene matches: 9. This CDR3 is CASSLGGTGGIYEQYF. CDR3 in DNA: TGTGCCAGCAGCCTGGGTGGGACAGGGGGCATCTACGAGCAGTACTTC.

The chain combines TRBV20-1 with TRBJ1-5, with TRBD1 matching over 7 bases. The CDR3 is made up of 14 amino acids. Germline-derived CDR1 and CDR2 are DFQATT and SNEGSKA (reference sequence). V gave up 6 bases and J gave up 5 bases; unmatched junction bases: 10. The CDR3 loop is CSATGQALDQPQHF. The CDR3 bases are TGCAGTGCCACCGGACAGGCGCTCGATCAGCCCCAGCATTTT.

This sequence joins TRBV4-3 and TRBJ2-7; D could derive from TRBD1 or TRBD2 (5 bases each). This CDR3 region has 13 residues. Deletions cut 4 bases from V and 9 bases from J, with 16 bases between. In germline, CDR1 is LGHNA, CDR2 YSLEER. The CDR3 DNA is TGCGCCAGCAGCCCCCTTGGGGGTACCGGGCAGTACTTC. Its translation: CASSPLGGTGQYF.

At least ten counts were recorded for this clonotype. V usage is TRBV20-1 and J usage is TRBJ2-5, with 7 bases matching TRBD2. J gave up 2 bases and V 0 bases, and 6 bases lay outside the gene matches. The CDR3 is made up of 15 amino acids. CDR1 DFQATT and CDR2 SNEGSKA come from the germline V gene (reference sequence). The CDR3 DNA is TGCAGTGCTAGAGATGCGGCGGGAGTACAAGAGACCCAGTACTTC. It translates to CSARDAAGVQETQYF.

V usage is TRBV27 and J usage is TRBJ2-3; D unclear. The CDR3 is 15 residues long. The germline V and J ends were trimmed by 3 bases and 2 bases, with 12 bases remaining between them. CDR1 MNHEY and CDR2 SMNVEV come from the germline V gene (reference sequence). The CDR3 loop reads CASSFRAVITDTQYF. Written as DNA, the CDR3 is TGTGCCAGCAGTTTTCGGGCGGTTATCACAGATACGCAGTATTTT.

This rearrangement joins TRBV10-3 to TRBJ2-2; D not resolved. Germline values: CDR1 ENHRY, CDR2 SYGVKD. This CDR3 contains 14 residues. The ends were cut back, 7 bases at V and 0 bases at J, with 9 bases in the middle. CDR3: CAINPGPNTGELFF. The CDR3, as DNA: TGTGCCATCAATCCCGGCCCGAACACCGGGGAGCTGTTTTTT.

This clonotype was seen repeatedly, ten times or more. The chain recombines TRBV20-1 with TRBJ2-2; 12 bases agree with TRBD2. This CDR3 has 19 residues. Germline trimming cut 0 bases from V and 0 bases from J; bases unmatched to any gene: 8. The germline V gene has CDR1 DFQATT and CDR2 SNEGSKA (reference sequence). Here the CDR3 DNA reads TGCAGTGCTAGAGATCCAGGACTAGCGGGATACGCGAACACCGGGGAGCTGTTTTTT. It codes for CSARDPGLAGYANTGELFF.

This clonotype was found a few times. The genes are TRBV5-4 and TRBJ1-1; a possible D gene is TRBD1 (5 bases). CDR3 size: 15 residues. Trimming stripped 0 bases from V and 4 bases from J, with 13 bases between. The germline gives CDR1 SGHNT, CDR2 YYREEE (reference sequence). Here the CDR3 DNA reads TGTGCCAGCAGCTTGGAACCAGGGCGGAGCACTGAAGCTTTCTTT. Protein product: CASSLEPGRSTEAFF.

The rearrangement uses TRBV20-1 and TRBJ1-1; D remains ambiguous. The V gene lost 1 base and the J gene lost 0 bases, with 6 bases spanning the gap. The V gene's germline CDR1 is DFQATT and CDR2 SNEGSKA (reference sequence). This CDR3 is 13 amino acids long. The CDR3 is CSARGFMNTEAFF. Written as DNA, the CDR3 is TGCAGTGCTAGAGGCTTTATGAACACTGAAGCTTTCTTT.

This chain's CDR3 is CASSERPQQGNEQYF. The CDR3 coding sequence is TGTGCCAGCAGTGAACGCCCACAGCAGGGGAACGAGCAGTACTTC. The chain employs TRBV2 and TRBJ2-7, with D perhaps TRBD1 (6 bases). The V gene's germline CDR1 is SNHLY and CDR2 FYNNEI. V lost 2 bases and J lost 5, with 16 bases in between. The CDR3 loop spans 15 amino acids.

This clonotype was seen at least ten times. V and J are TRBV5-1 and TRBJ1-5; TRBD1 matches 10 bases. CDR3 length: 14 residues. Germline V CDR1 and CDR2: SGHRS, YFSETQ. Losses at the gene ends were 0 bases for V and 7 bases for J; bases not matched to a gene: 1. The DNA of the CDR3 is TGCGCCAGCAGCTTGGGGGACAGGGGCCAGCCCCAGCATTTT. Amino acid sequence: CASSLGDRGQPQHF.

This clonotype turned up a few times. The chain carries TRBV7-2 and TRBJ2-7, with D uncertain. The CDR3 runs 12 residues. Germline loops: CDR1 SGHTA, CDR2 FQGNSA. Trimming removed 10 bases from V and 1 base from J, with 11 bases in between. The CDR3 here is CAIRVGSYEQYF. DNA of the CDR3: TGTGCCATCCGGGTGGGGTCCTACGAGCAGTACTTC.

This clonotype turned up a few times. The rearrangement joins TRBV28 to TRBJ2-1; 8 bases fit TRBD2. The CDR3 totals 12 residues. Germline V gene lookup returns CDR1 MDHEN and CDR2 SYDVKM. J gave up 5 bases and V 10 bases, and 4 bases lay outside the gene matches. CDR3 residues: CATLGGDNEQFF. CDR3 in DNA: TGTGCCACCCTCGGGGGGGACAATGAGCAGTTCTTC.

The chain has TRBV6-1 and TRBJ2-1; a weak D match, TRBD1 (5 bases). This CDR3 comprises 17 residues. V was shortened by 6 bases and J by 10 bases, with 28 bases between the two germline ends. Germline V gene sequence: CDR1 MNHNS, CDR2 SASEGT. DNA for the CDR3: TGTGCCAGCAGGCTATTGGGCCAGGGTGGTAGGGTACGCGAGCAGTTCTTC. It is translated as CASRLLGQGGRVREQFF.

This clonotype appeared a few times. V gene TRBV20-1 combines with J gene TRBJ2-7; D is uncertain. The germline V gene encodes CDR1 DFQATT and CDR2 SNEGSKA (reference sequence). This CDR3 comprises 13 residues. Deletions cut 6 bases from V and 2 bases from J, with 14 bases between. The CDR3 nucleotides are TGCAGTGCCCCTCTCCCCCAAGCCTACGAGCAGTACTTC. Translation: CSAPLPQAYEQYF.

This sequence joins TRBV6-5 and TRBJ1-3; unclear D gene. Germline CDR1 is MNHEY and CDR2 is SVGAGI. The V end was cut by 2 bases, the J end by 0 bases, with 8 bases between. There are 15 residues in the CDR3. The DNA of the CDR3 is TGTGCCAGCAGTTACGCCGCCTACTCTGGAAACACCATATATTTT. This translates into CASSYAAYSGNTIYF.

This clonotype was observed at least ten times. V usage is TRBV7-9 and J usage is TRBJ2-7, with D hard to call. Deletions cut 2 bases from V and 2 bases from J, with 10 bases between. This CDR3 has 14 amino acids. CDR1 is SEHNR, CDR2 FQNEAQ, per germline (reference sequence). In nucleotides, the CDR3 is TGTGCCAGCAGCTTACTGGGATCGGCCTACGAGCAGTACTTC. Its protein product is CASSLLGSAYEQYF.

The rearrangement links TRBV27 to TRBJ2-1; D uncertain. The CDR3 runs to 15 residues. CDR1 and CDR2 (germline): MNHEY, SMNVEV (reference sequence). Trimming took off 6 bases at V and 8 bases at J, with 20 bases between the two ends. Here the CDR3 reads CASRKLESGGHEQFF. CDR3 sequence (DNA): TGTGCCAGCAGGAAGCTAGAAAGTGGTGGGCATGAGCAGTTCTTC.

V and J are TRBV4-1 and TRBJ2-5; D gene ambiguous. This CDR3 has 14 amino acids. Germline V gives CDR1 MGHRA, CDR2 YSYEKL. The V gene lost 1 base and the J gene lost 2 bases, with 8 bases spanning the gap. Here the CDR3 reads CASSQVEIQETQYF. The CDR3 DNA follows: TGCGCCAGCAGCCAAGTGGAGATTCAAGAGACCCAGTACTTC.